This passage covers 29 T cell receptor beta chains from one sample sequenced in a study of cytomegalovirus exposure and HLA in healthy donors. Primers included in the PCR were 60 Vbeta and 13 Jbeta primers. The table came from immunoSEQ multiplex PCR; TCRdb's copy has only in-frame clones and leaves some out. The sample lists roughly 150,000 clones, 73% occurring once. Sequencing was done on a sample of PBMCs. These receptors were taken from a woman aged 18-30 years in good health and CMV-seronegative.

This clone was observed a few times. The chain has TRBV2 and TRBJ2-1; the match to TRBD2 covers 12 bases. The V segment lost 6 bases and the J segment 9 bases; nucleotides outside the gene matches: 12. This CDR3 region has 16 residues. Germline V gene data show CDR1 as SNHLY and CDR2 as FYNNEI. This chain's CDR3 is CASRVTSGRFGGEQFF. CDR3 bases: TGTGCCAGCAGGGTGACTAGCGGGAGATTTGGGGGTGAGCAGTTCTTC.

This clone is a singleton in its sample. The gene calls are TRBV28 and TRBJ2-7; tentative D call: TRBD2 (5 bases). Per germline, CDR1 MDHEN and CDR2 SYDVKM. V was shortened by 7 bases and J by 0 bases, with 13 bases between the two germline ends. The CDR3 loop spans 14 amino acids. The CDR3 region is CASKSEEDSYEQYF. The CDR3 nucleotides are TGTGCCAGCAAGAGTGAGGAGGACTCCTACGAGCAGTACTTC.

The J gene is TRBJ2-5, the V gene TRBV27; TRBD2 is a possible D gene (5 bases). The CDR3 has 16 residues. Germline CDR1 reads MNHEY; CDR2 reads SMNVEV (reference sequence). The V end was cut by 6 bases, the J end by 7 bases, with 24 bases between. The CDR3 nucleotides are TGTGCCAGCAGCCCGGGCCCCCCCCGGGAAGGCGCGACCCAGTACTTC. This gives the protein CASSPGPPREGATQYF.

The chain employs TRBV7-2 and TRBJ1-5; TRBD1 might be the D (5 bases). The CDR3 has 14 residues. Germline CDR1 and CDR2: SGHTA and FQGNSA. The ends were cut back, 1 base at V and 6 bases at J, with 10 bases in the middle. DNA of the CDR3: TGTGCCAGCAGCTTAGTGGGGCAGACTCAGCCCCAGCATTTT. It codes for CASSLVGQTQPQHF.

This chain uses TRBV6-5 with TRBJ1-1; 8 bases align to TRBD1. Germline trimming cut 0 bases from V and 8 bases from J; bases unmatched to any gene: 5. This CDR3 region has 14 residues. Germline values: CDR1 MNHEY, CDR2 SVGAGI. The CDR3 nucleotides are TGTGCCAGCAGTTACTCCAGGGGGCTTTCGGAAGCTTTCTTT. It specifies CASSYSRGLSEAFF.

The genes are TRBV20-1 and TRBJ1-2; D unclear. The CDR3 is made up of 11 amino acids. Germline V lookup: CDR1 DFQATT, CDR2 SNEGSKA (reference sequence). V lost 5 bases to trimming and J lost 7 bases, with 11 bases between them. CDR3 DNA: TGCAGTGCTGTTTCCACCGGTGGCTACACCTTC. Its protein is CSAVSTGGYTF.

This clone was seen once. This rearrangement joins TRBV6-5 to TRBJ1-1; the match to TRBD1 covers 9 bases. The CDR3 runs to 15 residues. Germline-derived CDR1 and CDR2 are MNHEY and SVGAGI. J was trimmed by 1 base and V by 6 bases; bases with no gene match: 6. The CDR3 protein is CASSLDRGGNTEAFF. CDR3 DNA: TGTGCCAGCAGCCTGGACAGGGGAGGGAACACTGAAGCTTTCTTT.

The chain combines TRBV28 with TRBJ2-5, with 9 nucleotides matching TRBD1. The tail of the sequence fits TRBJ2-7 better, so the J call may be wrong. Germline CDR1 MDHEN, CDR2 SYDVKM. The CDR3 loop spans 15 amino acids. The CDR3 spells CASNPSGQGSYEQYF. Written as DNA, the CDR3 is TGTGCCAGCAATCCATCGGGACAGGGTTCCTACGAGCAGTACTTC.

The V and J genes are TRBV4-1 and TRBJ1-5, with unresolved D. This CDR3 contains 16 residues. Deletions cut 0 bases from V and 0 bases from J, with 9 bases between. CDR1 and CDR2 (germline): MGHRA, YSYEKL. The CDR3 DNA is TGCGCCAGCAGCCAAGATTGGAGTAATAGCAATCAGCCCCAGCATTTT. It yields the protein CASSQDWSNSNQPQHF.

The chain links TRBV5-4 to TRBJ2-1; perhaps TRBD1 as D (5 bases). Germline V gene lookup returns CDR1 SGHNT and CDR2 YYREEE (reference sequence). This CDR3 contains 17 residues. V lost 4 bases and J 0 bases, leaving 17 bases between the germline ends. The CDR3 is CASSPRGAASSYNEQFF. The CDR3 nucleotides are TGTGCCAGCAGCCCTAGGGGCGCGGCCAGCTCCTACAATGAGCAGTTCTTC. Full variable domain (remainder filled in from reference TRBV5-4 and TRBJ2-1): ETGVTQSPTHLIKTRGQQVTLRCSSQSGHNTVSWYQQALGQGPQFIFQYYREEENGRGNFPPRFSGLQFPNYSSELNVNALELDDSALYLCASSPRGAASSYNEQFFGPGTRLTVL.

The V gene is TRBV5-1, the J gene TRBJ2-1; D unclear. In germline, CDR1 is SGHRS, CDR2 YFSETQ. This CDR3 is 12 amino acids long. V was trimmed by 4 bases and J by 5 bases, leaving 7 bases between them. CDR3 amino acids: CASSLPDNEQFF. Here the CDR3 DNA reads TGCGCCAGCAGCCTTCCCGACAATGAGCAGTTCTTC.

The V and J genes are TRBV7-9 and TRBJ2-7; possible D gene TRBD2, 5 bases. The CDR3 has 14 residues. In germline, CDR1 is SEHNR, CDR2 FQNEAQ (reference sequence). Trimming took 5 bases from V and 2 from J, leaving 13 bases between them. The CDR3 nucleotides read TGTGCCAGCAGCACCTCCGGGAACCCCTACGAGCAGTACGTC. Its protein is CASSTSGNPYEQYV.

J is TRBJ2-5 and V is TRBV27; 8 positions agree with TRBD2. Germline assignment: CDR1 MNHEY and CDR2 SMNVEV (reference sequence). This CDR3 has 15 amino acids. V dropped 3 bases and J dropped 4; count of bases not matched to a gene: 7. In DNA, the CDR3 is TGTGCCAGCAGTTTTTTCGGGGGGGATGGAGAGACCCAGTACTTC. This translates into CASSFFGGDGETQYF.

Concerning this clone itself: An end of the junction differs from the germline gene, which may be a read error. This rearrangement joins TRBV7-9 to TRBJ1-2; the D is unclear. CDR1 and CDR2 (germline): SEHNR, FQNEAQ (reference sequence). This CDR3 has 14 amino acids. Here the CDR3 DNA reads TGTTCCAGCAGCTTATCTGCGGGAAGTCCTGGCTACACCTTC. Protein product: CSSSLSAGSPGYTF.

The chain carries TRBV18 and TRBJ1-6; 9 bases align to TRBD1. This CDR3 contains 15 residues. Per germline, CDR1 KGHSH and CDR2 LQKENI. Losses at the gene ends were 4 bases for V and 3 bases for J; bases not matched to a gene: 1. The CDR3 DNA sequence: TGTGCCAGCTCACGGACAGGGGACTATAATTCACCCCTCCACTTT. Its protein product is CASSRTGDYNSPLHF.

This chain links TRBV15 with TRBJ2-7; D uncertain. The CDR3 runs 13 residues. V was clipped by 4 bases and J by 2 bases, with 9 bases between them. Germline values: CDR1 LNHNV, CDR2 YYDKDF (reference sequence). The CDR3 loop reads CATSTRRAYEQYF. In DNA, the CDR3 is TGTGCCACCAGCACAAGACGGGCCTACGAGCAGTACTTC.

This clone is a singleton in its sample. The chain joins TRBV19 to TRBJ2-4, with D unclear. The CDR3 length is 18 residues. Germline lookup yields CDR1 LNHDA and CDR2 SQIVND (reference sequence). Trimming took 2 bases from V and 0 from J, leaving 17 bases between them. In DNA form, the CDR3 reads TGTGCCAGTAGTATAAGTGGCGGTGGTTGGGTAGCCAAAAACATTCAGTACTTC. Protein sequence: CASSISGGGWVAKNIQYF.

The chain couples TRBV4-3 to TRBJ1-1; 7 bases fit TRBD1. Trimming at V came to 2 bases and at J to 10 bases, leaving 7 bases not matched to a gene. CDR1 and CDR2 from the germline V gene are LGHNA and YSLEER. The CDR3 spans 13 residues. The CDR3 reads CASSQYDREGAFF. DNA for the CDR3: TGCGCCAGCAGCCAATATGACAGGGAAGGAGCTTTCTTT.

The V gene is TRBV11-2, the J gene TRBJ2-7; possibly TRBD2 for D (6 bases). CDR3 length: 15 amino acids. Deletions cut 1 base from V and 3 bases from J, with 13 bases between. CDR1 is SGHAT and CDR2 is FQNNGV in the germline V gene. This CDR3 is CASSLAAGGDYEQYV. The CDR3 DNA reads TGTGCCAGCAGCTTAGCTGCAGGAGGGGACTACGAGCAGTACGTC.

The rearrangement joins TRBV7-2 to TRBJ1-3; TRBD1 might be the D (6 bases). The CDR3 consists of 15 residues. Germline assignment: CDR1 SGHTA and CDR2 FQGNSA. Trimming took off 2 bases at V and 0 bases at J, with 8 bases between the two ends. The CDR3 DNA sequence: TGTGCCAGCAGCTTACGGACAGTCTCTGGAAACACCATATATTTT. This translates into CASSLRTVSGNTIYF.

This CDR3 is CASSLGQATYNEQFF. CDR3 nucleotides: TGTGCCAGCAGCTTAGGGCAGGCTACCTACAATGAGCAGTTCTTC. V gene TRBV11-2 combines with J gene TRBJ2-1; no firm D call. CDR1 and CDR2 from the germline V gene are SGHAT and FQNNGV. V was clipped by 1 base and J by 2 bases, with 9 bases between them. There are 15 residues in the CDR3.

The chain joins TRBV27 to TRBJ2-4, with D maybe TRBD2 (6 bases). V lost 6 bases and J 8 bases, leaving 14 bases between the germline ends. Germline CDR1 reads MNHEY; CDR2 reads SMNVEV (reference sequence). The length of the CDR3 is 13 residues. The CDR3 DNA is TGTGCCAGCAGCCACCGGGACTCTCACATTCAGTACTTC. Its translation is CASSHRDSHIQYF.

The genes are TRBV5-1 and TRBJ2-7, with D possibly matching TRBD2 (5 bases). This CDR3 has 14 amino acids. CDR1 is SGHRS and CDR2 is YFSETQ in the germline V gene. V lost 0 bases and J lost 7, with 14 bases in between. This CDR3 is CASSLEREFWEQYF. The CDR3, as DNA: TGCGCCAGCAGCTTGGAACGGGAATTTTGGGAGCAGTACTTC.

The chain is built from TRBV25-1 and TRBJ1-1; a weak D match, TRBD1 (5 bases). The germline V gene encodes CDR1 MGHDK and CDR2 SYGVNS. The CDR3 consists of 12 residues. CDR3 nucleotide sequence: TGTATTGGGCAGGGCAGTACCACTGAAGCTTTCTTT. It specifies CIGQGSTTEAFF.

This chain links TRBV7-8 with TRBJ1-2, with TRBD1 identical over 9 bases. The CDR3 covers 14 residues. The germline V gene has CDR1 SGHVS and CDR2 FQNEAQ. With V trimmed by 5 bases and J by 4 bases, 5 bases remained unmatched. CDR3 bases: TGTGCCAGCAGCGGGAGGGACAGGGCCTATGGCTACACCTTC. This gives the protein CASSGRDRAYGYTF.

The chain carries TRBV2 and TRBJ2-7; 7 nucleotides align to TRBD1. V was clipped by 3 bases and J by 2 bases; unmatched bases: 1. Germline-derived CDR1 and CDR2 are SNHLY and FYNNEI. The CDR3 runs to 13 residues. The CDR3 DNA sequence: TGTGCCAGCAGTGAGACAGGGACCTACGAGCAGTACTTC. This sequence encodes CASSETGTYEQYF. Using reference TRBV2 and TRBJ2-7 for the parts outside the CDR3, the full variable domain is EPEVTQTPSHQVTQMGQEVILRCVPISNHLYFYWYRQILGQKVEFLVSFYNNEISEKSEIFDDQFSVERPDGSNFTLKIRSTKLEDSAMYFCASSETGTYEQYFGPGTRLTVT.

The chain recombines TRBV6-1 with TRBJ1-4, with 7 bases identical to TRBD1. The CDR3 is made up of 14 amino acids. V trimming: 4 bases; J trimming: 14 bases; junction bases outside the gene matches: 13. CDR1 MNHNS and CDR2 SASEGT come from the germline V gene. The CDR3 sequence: CASSVQGQIRGLFF. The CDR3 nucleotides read TGTGCCAGCAGTGTACAGGGGCAGATCCGGGGGCTGTTTTTT.

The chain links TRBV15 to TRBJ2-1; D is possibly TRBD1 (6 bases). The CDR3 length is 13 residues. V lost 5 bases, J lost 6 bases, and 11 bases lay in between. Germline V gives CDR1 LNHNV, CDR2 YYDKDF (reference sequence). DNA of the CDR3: TGTGCCACCAGCGGATCCAGGGGCAATGAGCAGTTCTTC. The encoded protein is CATSGSRGNEQFF. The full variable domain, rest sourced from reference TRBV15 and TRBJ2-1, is DAMVIQNPRYQVTQFGKPVTLSCSQTLNHNVMYWYQQKSSQAPKLLFHYYDKDFNNEADTPDNFQSRRPNTSFCFLDIRSPGLGDTAMYLCATSGSRGNEQFFGPGTRLTVL.

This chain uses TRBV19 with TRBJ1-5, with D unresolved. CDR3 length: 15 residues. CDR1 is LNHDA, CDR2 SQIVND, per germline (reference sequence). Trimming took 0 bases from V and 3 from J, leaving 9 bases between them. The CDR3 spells CASSIERGFNQPQHF. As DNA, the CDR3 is TGTGCCAGTAGTATAGAAAGAGGGTTCAATCAGCCCCAGCATTTT.